Shown below are 7 T cell receptor beta chains from a single sample sequenced in a study of blood T cell repertoires in COVID-19. TCRdb's table, derived via immunoSEQ multiplex PCR, lists solely in-frame clones and lacks some. The table lists 210,000 or so clones, around 90% of them singletons. Sample: peripheral blood. Source of these receptors: a man aged 30 to 39 with COVID-19, enrolled during active disease.

The CDR3 sequence: CASRGQVYEQYF. DNA for the CDR3: TGTGCCAGCAGGGGACAGGTTTACGAGCAGTACTTC. The chain uses TRBV28 and TRBJ2-7; TRBD1 agrees at 8 bases. Germline trimming cut 6 bases from V and 4 bases from J; bases unmatched to any gene: 2. Germline CDR1 is MDHEN and CDR2 is SYDVKM. CDR3 length: 12 residues.

V and J are TRBV28 and TRBJ2-1; 9 bases fit TRBD2. This CDR3 is 16 amino acids long. V shed 2 bases and J 8 bases; nucleotides not matched to a gene: 10. Per germline, CDR1 MDHEN and CDR2 SYDVKM. The CDR3 protein is CASSLLGLAGSHEQFF. The CDR3 nucleotides read TGTGCCAGCAGTTTACTAGGGCTAGCGGGAAGTCATGAGCAGTTCTTC.

The chain is built from TRBV2 and TRBJ1-3, with D possibly TRBD1 on 6 matching bases. Looked up from germline, CDR1 is SNHLY and CDR2 is FYNNEI. The CDR3 has 17 amino acids. Between the trimmed V and J ends, which lost 3 bases and 0 bases, there was a span of 15 bases. As DNA, the CDR3 is TGTGCCAGCAGTGATCCCACGCAGGGGTCCTCTGGAAACACCATATATTTT. Its translation: CASSDPTQGSSGNTIYF.

The chain recombines TRBV24-1 with TRBJ2-1, with 13 bases that match TRBD2. CDR1 and CDR2 from the germline V gene are KGHDR and SFDVKD. Trimming removed 3 bases from V and 5 bases from J; junction bases left unmatched: 6. This CDR3 has 17 amino acids. CDR3 region: CATSDPPGLAGHNEQFF. CDR3 DNA: TGTGCCACCAGTGATCCACCGGGACTAGCGGGACACAATGAGCAGTTCTTC.

Only a few counts were recorded for this clone. The J gene is TRBJ2-2, the V gene TRBV10-1, with 13 bases lining up with TRBD2. CDR3 length equals 15 residues. V was pared by 7 bases and J by 6 bases, with 5 bases of the junction left unmatched. The germline gives CDR1 WNHNN, CDR2 SYGVQD (reference sequence). The DNA of the CDR3 is TGCGCCAGCACCCTACTAGCGGGGGGGTCCGGGGAGCTGTTTTTT. Translated: CASTLLAGGSGELFF.

The chain has TRBV28 and TRBJ1-2; 11 nucleotides match TRBD1. The CDR3 covers 14 residues. Trimming at V came to 6 bases and at J to 2 bases, leaving 2 bases not matched to a gene. Germline CDR1 and CDR2: MDHEN and SYDVKM. The CDR3 coding sequence is TGTGCCAGCAGATGGGACAGGGGGAACTATGGCTACACCTTC. Translation gives CASRWDRGNYGYTF.

This sequence joins TRBV18 and TRBJ1-2, with 9 bases identical to TRBD1. The ends lost 3 bases at V and 5 bases at J; junction bases unmatched: 7. This CDR3 spans 15 amino acids. The V gene's germline CDR1 is KGHSH and CDR2 LQKENI. The CDR3 bases are TGTGCCAGCTCACCCGGGGACAGGGCCGGTTATGGCTACACCTTC. Its translation is CASSPGDRAGYGYTF.